The 17 T cell receptor beta chains below were found in one sample sequenced in a study of CD8+CD57+ T cells in acquired aplastic anemia (dated by TCRdb to between 2018 and 2020). TCRdb names Illumina HiSeq 2000 as the instrument used. Genomic DNA served as template for TCR beta VDJ combination and CDR3 sequence profiling. The public reads were quality trimmed at Q25 with fastp and then assembled into clones with MiXCR by TCRdb, keeping productive beta chains. A single entry per CDR3 protein holds the most common genes and DNA from its merged rows. Recorded for this sample are 200,000 or so distinct CDR3 sequences; under 70% of them occurred a single time. 35% to 55% of the sample goes to the ten largest clones. The specimen sequenced was sorted CD4+, CD8+, or CD8+CD57+ T cells (not recorded which) from PBMCs. The receptor set was obtained from a human donor with severe aplastic anemia or a healthy control (not recorded which).

J is TRBJ1-6 and V is TRBV20-1; 8 bases match TRBD1. The CDR3 is made up of 13 amino acids. The V gene's germline CDR1 is DFQATT and CDR2 SNEGSKA (reference sequence). The V and J ends lost 5 bases and 7 bases, in that order; junction bases with no gene match: 4. CDR3 in DNA: TGCAGTGCTCCGACAGGGGAGAATTCACCCCTCCACTTT. Residues: CSAPTGENSPLHF.

As regards this clonotype: A junction end diverges from the germline sequence, so it may reflect a read error. The chain uses TRBV29-1 and TRBJ2-7; D uncertain. CDR3 length: 13 residues. CDR1 and CDR2 (germline): SQVTM, ANQGSEA. CDR3 nucleotide sequence: TGCAGCGTTGAGGGCAGTAACTCCTACGATCAGTACTTC. Protein: CSVEGSNSYDQYF.

The chain has TRBV29-1 and TRBJ2-7; 7 nucleotides align to TRBD1. The CDR3 sequence is 12 residues long. The trim removed 3 bases at V and 3 bases at J, leaving 2 bases unmatched. Per the germline V gene, CDR1 is SQVTM and CDR2 is ANQGSEA. CDR3 sequence reads: CSVDQGDYEQYF. The CDR3 region has the DNA TGCAGCGTTGACCAGGGGGACTACGAGCAGTACTTC.

Of note for this clonotype: The junction and the germline gene differ at one end; a read error may be behind it. The genes are TRBV7-8 and TRBJ2-7; 7 bases are shared with TRBD1. Per germline, CDR1 SGHVS and CDR2 FQNEAQ. The CDR3 runs to 13 residues. The CDR3 sequence: CASSPTGTYEPYF. The CDR3 bases are TGTGCCAGCAGCCCGACAGGGACCTACGAGCCGTACTTC.

The DNA of the CDR3 is TGCGCCAGCAGCTTGGTAGCGGGTACTGGGGCCAACGTCCTGACTTTC. Residues: CASSLVAGTGANVLTF. This chain joins TRBV5-1 and TRBJ2-6, with 7 bases that match TRBD2. V gave up 0 bases and J gave up 2 bases; unmatched junction bases: 2. The germline gives CDR1 SGHRS, CDR2 YFSETQ. The CDR3 has 16 residues. Full variable domain (rest looked up from reference TRBV5-1 and TRBJ2-6): KAGVTQTPRYLIKTRGQQVTLSCSPISGHRSVSWYQQTPGQGLQFLFEYFSETQRNKGNFPGRFSGRQFSNSRSEMNVSTLELGDSALYLCASSLVAGTGANVLTFGAGSRLTVL.

As for this clonotype: Germline and junction disagree at one end, which may indicate a read error. J is TRBJ2-4 and V is TRBV11-1; 14 nucleotides align to TRBD2. The germline V gene encodes CDR1 SGHAT and CDR2 FQDESV (reference sequence). There are 16 residues in the CDR3. For the CDR3, the DNA is TGTGCCAGCAGCCCGACTAGCGGGGGGGCCTGGAACATGCAGTACTTC. Residues: CASSPTSGGAWNMQYF.

This clonotype was found a few times. CDR3 residues: CASSLRGSDNSPLHF. As DNA, the CDR3 is TGTGCCAGCAGCTTACGGGGGAGCGATAATTCACCCCTCCACTTT. The V gene is TRBV7-9, the J gene TRBJ1-6; tentative D call: TRBD1 (5 bases). The CDR3 covers 15 residues. Looked up from germline, CDR1 is SEHNR and CDR2 is FQNEAQ (reference sequence). With 2 bases removed from V and 5 bases from J, the gap between germline ends came to 10 bases.

There are many counts of this clonotype. An end of the junction does not agree with germline; a read error may underlie this. This chain links TRBV7-7 with TRBJ2-5; D is perhaps TRBD1 or TRBD2 (5 bases each). The germline V gene has CDR1 SSHAT and CDR2 FNYEAQ (reference sequence). This CDR3 spans 16 amino acids. The DNA for the CDR3 is TGTGCTAGCAGCTTATTTATTCGGGGCGTTTTTGTTTTCTCGTACTTC. It yields the protein CASSLFIRGVFVFSYF.

The chain uses TRBV7-8 and TRBJ2-7, with D perhaps TRBD2 (6 bases). Trimming stripped 4 bases from V and 6 bases from J, with 16 bases between. CDR3 length equals 14 residues. Germline-derived CDR1 and CDR2 are SGHVS and FQNEAQ. CDR3 bases: TGTGCCAGCAGCTCTCCGCTAGCGTTGCGCGAGCAGTACTTC. Its translation: CASSSPLALREQYF.

A single count supports this clonotype. The rearrangement links TRBV7-8 to TRBJ2-7; D possibly matches TRBD1 or TRBD2 (8 bases each). Germline V gene sequence: CDR1 SGHVS, CDR2 FQNEAQ. Trimming pared 1 base from V and 4 bases from J, leaving 17 bases between. The CDR3 spans 16 residues. The CDR3 protein is CASSLGGGQGAYEQYF. The CDR3 DNA sequence: TGTGCCAGCAGCTTAGGCGGGGGGCAGGGGGCGTACGAGCAGTACTTC.

About this clonotype: One end of the junction is discordant with germline, which a read error may explain. The rearrangement links TRBV19 to TRBJ1-1; no clear D. The CDR3 totals 12 residues. Germline CDR1 LNHDA, CDR2 SQIVND (reference sequence). CDR3 protein: CASGVWNTEALF. CDR3 sequence (DNA): TGTGCCAGTGGAGTGTGGAACACTGAAGCTTTATTT.

The genes are TRBV2 and TRBJ2-7; 7 nucleotides line up with TRBD1. From germline, CDR1 is SNHLY and CDR2 FYNNEI. The ends lost 2 bases at V and 3 bases at J; junction bases unmatched: 4. This CDR3 is 14 amino acids long. The CDR3 region is CASSELGTDYEQYF. CDR3 in DNA: TGTGCCAGCAGTGAATTAGGGACAGACTACGAGCAGTACTTC.

CDR3 loop: CASNQQGNHEQYF. The CDR3 DNA sequence: TGTGCCAGCAACCAACAGGGGAACCACGAGCAGTACTTC. This chain uses TRBV7-2 with TRBJ2-7; TRBD1 agrees at 7 bases. The CDR3 spans 13 residues. Germline CDR1 reads SGHTA; CDR2 reads FQGNSA. The V gene end was trimmed by 7 bases and the J gene end by 5 bases; junction bases not matched to a gene: 8.

This clonotype has at least ten counts. The chain couples TRBV7-9 to TRBJ1-2; TRBD1 aligns across 8 bases. The J segment lost 1 base and the V segment lost 4 bases, leaving 2 bases of the junction unmatched. Germline V gene lookup returns CDR1 SEHNR and CDR2 FQNEAQ (reference sequence). The CDR3 consists of 14 residues. In DNA form, the CDR3 reads TGTGCCAGCAGCTGGGGACAGGTTAACTATGGCTACACCTTC. Protein: CASSWGQVNYGYTF.

This clonotype was counted only a few times. This chain joins TRBV6-4 and TRBJ2-3; no reliable D call. Germline-derived CDR1 and CDR2 are MRHNA and SNTAGT. Trimming shortened V by 6 bases and J by 4 bases, and 14 bases separated the two germline ends. CDR3 length equals 14 residues. DNA of the CDR3: TGTGCCAGCAGCTCAACCGAGCGTGCAGATACGCAGTATTTT. Translation: CASSSTERADTQYF.

This chain links TRBV7-9 with TRBJ2-3, with a tentative D call TRBD1 (8 bases). The ends were cut back, 5 bases at V and 2 bases at J, with 17 bases in the middle. Germline V gene lookup returns CDR1 SEHNR and CDR2 FQNEAQ (reference sequence). CDR3 size: 16 residues. The chain's CDR3 is CASSRGQGLFTDTQYF. Here the CDR3 DNA reads TGTGCCAGCAGCAGAGGACAGGGACTATTCACAGATACGCAGTATTTT. The whole variable domain, filled in from reference TRBV7-9 and TRBJ2-3, reads DTGVSQNPRHKITKRGQNVTFRCDPISEHNRLYWYRQTLGQGPEFLTYFQNEAQLEKSRLLSDRFSAERPKGSFSTLEIQRTEQGDSAMYLCASSRGQGLFTDTQYFGPGTRLTVL.

About this clonotype itself: Since the CDR3 does not end with the conserved phenylalanine or tryptophan, this likely comes from a read error. The DNA of the CDR3 is TGTGCCAGCAGCTTAGATTGTAATTCACCCCTCCACCTT. Translation: CASSLDCNSPLHL. The V and J genes are TRBV7-9 and TRBJ1-6; D unresolved. Trimming took off 1 base at V and 6 bases at J, with 4 bases between the two ends. This CDR3 spans 13 amino acids. Per the germline V gene, CDR1 is SEHNR and CDR2 is FQNEAQ (reference sequence).